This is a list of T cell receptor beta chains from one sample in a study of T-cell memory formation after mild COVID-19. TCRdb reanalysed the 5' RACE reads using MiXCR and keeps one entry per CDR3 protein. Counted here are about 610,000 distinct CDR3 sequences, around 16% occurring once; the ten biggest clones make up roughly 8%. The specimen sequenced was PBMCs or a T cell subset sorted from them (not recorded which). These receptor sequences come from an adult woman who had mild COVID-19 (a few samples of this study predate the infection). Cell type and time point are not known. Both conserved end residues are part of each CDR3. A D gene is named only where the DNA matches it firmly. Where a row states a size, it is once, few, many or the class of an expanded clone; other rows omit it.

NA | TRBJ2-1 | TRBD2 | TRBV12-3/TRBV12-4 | TGTGCCAGCAGTCCTCGGGAGGATCAGTTCTTC | CASSPREDQFF
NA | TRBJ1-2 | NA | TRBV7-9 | TGTGCCAGCAGATTAACTAGTGAGATCGGGCGAACCTTC | CASRLTSEIGRTF
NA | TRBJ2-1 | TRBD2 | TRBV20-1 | TGCAGTGCTGGACTTAGCGGGGGGGCCTTTCAGCAGTTCTTC | CSAGLSGGAFQQFF
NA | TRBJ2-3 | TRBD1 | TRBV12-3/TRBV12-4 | TGTGCCAGCAGTTTAGTAGGACAGGGCCATACAGATACGCAGTATTTT | CASSLVGQGHTDTQYF
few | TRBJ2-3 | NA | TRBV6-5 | TGTGCCAGCAGAAGAAGTGGGAGTGGCACAGATACGCAGTATTTT | CASRRSGSGTDTQYF
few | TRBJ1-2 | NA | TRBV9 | TGTGCCAGCAGCGGGAGGGGCTATGGCTACACCTTC | CASSGRGYGYTF
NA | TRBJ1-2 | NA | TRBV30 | TGTGCCTGGAGTGTCGGCTTCGCCTATGGCTACACCTTC | CAWSVGFAYGYTF
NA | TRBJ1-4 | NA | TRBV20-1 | TGCAGTGCTAGAGACTGGGAGGTCACTAATGAAAAACTGTTTTTT | CSARDWEVTNEKLFF
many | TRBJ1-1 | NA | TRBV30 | TGTGCCTGGAGTGTACGAACACATACGAACACTGAAGCTTTCTTT | CAWSVRTHTNTEAFF
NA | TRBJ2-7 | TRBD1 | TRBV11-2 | TGTGCCAGCAGCTCGGACAGGATGTCCTACGAGCAGTACTTC | CASSSDRMSYEQYF
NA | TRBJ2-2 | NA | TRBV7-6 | TGTGCCAGCAGCCTCCCTTCCGGGGAGCTGTTTTTT | CASSLPSGELFF
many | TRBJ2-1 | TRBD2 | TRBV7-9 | TGTGCCAGCAACATAGGACTAGCGGGAAACAATGAGCAGTTCTTC | CASNIGLAGNNEQFF
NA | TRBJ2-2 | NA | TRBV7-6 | TGTGCCAGCAGCTTAGCGATTGCGATTGCGAACACCGGGGAGCTGTTTTTT | CASSLAIAIANTGELFF
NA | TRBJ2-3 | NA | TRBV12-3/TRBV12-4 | TGTGCCAGCAGTTTCGATGGCCCTAGGTCAGATACGCAGTATTTT | CASSFDGPRSDTQYF
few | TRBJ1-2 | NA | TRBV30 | TGTGCCTGGAGTGGGGGGATCGACGGCTACACCTTC | CAWSGGIDGYTF
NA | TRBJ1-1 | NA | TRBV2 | TGTGCCAGCACCTTTGTGGGGGACACTGAAGCTTTCTTT | CASTFVGDTEAFF
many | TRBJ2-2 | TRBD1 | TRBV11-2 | TGTGCCAGCAGTTCCTCACAGGGGTGGGAGCTGTTTTTT | CASSSSQGWELFF
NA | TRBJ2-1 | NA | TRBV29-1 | TGCAGCGTTGAACTGAGTACCCATTCCTACAATGAGCAGTTCTTC | CSVELSTHSYNEQFF
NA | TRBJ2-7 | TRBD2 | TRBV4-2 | TGTGCCAGCAGCCAGACGGCTAGCGGGACCTACGAGCAGTACTTC | CASSQTASGTYEQYF
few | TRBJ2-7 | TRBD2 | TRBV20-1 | TGCAGTGCTAGAGATCGGTTAGCGGGAGCCTCCTACGAGCAGTACTTC | CSARDRLAGASYEQYF
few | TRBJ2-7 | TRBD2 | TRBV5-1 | TGCGCCAGCAGCGCTAGCGGGAGTCGGTCCTACGAGCAGTACTTC | CASSASGSRSYEQYF
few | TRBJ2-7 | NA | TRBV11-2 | TGTGCCAGCAGCTCAGGGGAGACCTACGAGCAGTACTTC | CASSSGETYEQYF
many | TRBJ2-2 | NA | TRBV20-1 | TGCAGTGCGAGACAGAACACCGGGGAGCTGTTTTTT | CSARQNTGELFF
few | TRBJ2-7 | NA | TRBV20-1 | TGCAGTGCTGCGGAGCCCTCCTACGAGCAGTACTTC | CSAAEPSYEQYF
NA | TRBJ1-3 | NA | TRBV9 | TGTGCCAGCAGCGTATCCTGGGGGGCTAAAGGAAACACCATATATTTT | CASSVSWGAKGNTIYF
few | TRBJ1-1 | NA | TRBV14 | TGTGCCAGCAGCCAAGACTGGGGGTTAGGAGCTTTCTTT | CASSQDWGLGAFF
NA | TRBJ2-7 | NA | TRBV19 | TGTGCCAGTAGTATAGGGGCCCACGAGCAGTACTTC | CASSIGAHEQYF
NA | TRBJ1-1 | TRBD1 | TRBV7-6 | TGTGCCAGCAGCTTGAACAGGGGGCTTGGGGACGCTGAAGCTTTCTTT | CASSLNRGLGDAEAFF
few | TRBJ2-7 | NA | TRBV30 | TGTGCCTGGAGATTGTCAGGAAGGTACGAGCAGTACTTC | CAWRLSGRYEQYF
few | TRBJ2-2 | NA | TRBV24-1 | TGTGCCACCAGTGATTTGGAGGCCGCCACGAACACCGGGGAGCTGTTTTTT | CATSDLEAATNTGELFF
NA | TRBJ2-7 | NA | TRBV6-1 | TGTGCCAGCAGTGCCCCCCTGGAGCAGTACTTC | CASSAPLEQYF
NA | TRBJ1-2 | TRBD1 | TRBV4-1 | TGCGCCAGCAGCCAAGAGACAGGGGGCTACACCTTC | CASSQETGGYTF
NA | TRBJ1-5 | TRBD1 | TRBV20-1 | TGCAGTGCTACCACAGGGGGCGGTCAGCCCCAGCATTTT | CSATTGGGQPQHF
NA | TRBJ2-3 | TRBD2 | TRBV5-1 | TGCGCCAGCAGCTGGGGACTAGCGGGTTTCCGAAGCACAGATACGCAGTATTTT | CASSWGLAGFRSTDTQYF
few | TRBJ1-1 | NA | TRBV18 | TGTGCCAGCCGGGGGATAATGAACACTGAAGCTTTCTTT | CASRGIMNTEAFF
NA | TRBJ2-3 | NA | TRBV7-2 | TGTGCCAGCAGCTCTAGCTGGACAGATACGCAGTATTTT | CASSSSWTDTQYF
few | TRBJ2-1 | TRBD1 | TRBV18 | TGTGCCAGCTCACCACCGCAACAGGGGTTCCACAATGAGCAGTTCTTC | CASSPPQQGFHNEQFF
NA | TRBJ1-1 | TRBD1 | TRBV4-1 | TGCGCCAGCAGCCAAGAGCAGGGGGCGATCACTGAAGCTTTCTTT | CASSQEQGAITEAFF
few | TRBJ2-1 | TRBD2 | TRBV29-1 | TGCAGCGTTGGCGGGGGGTTGGAGCAGTTCTTC | CSVGGGLEQFF
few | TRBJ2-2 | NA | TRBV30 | TGTGCCTGGAATGCGGGTGCGAACACCGGGGAGCTGTTTTTT | CAWNAGANTGELFF
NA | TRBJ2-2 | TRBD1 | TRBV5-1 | TGCGCCAGCATCTTGGACGGACAGGGGGTAGTAGCGGGACATCCCGGGGAGCTGTTTTTT | CASILDGQGVVAGHPGELFF
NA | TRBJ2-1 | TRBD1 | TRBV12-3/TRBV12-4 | TGTGCCAGCAGTCCATCCGGGACAGGGAACAATGAGCAGTTCTTC | CASSPSGTGNNEQFF
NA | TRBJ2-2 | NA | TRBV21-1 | TGTGCCAGCAGCAAAGTGAGAACGAACACCGGGGAGCTGTTTTTT | CASSKVRTNTGELFF
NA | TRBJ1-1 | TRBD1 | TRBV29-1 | TGCAGCGTCCACCTCCTGACAGGGGGGTGGTTCCACACTGAAGCTTTCTTT | CSVHLLTGGWFHTEAFF
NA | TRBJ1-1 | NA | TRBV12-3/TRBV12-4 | TGTGCCAGCAGTTCAAGCGTCGGTGGGCCTGAAGCTTTCTTT | CASSSSVGGPEAFF